This TCR beta chain was recorded in a study of cytomegalovirus exposure and HLA in healthy donors. Study at large: Most genotyped donors, over 70% of some 400, had Caucasian-associated genetic ancestry. General observations from the study: Rarity held for most TCR sequences, but there were some public TCRs that occurred in many donors. Across donors, sequencing depth was assumed by presence/absence analyses to be roughly uniform.

Germline CDR1 is MGHRA and CDR2 is YSYEKL. The CDR3 consists of 15 residues. The V gene end was trimmed by 0 bases and the J gene end by 6 bases; junction bases not matched to a gene: 5. Donors showed nominal health when sampled, although they likely had unrecorded immune exposures. A multiplex PCR was run with 60 Vbeta primers and 13 Jbeta primers. The assay was immunoSEQ multiplex PCR, and TCRdb's table has in-frame clones only and misses some. In the table there are under 250,000 clones, over 60% of which are singletons. A word on this clone: Its antigen is undetermined.

Input material: PBMCs. V is TRBV4-1 and J is TRBJ1-2, with 9 bases aligning to TRBD1. The TCR originated in a male donor in good health and CMV-seronegative. The DNA of the CDR3 is TGCGCCAGCAGCCAAGACTCACGGACAGGGGATGGCTACACCTTC. Its translation: CASSQDSRTGDGYTF.